This TCR beta chain emerged from a study of OX40 agonist ivuxolimab in advanced cancers. Study-level background: People who had prior anti-PD-1, anti-PD-L1 or anti-CTLA-4 therapy could take part, and under 45% had some.

This table comes from immunoSEQ multiplex PCR, and its TCRdb copy is limited to in-frame clones, with some not included. The data show approximately 73,000 clones, approximately 90% seen once. CDR3 length equals 18 residues. Germline lookup yields CDR1 SGHKS and CDR2 YYEKEE (reference sequence). The germline V and J ends were trimmed by 1 base and 6 bases, with 23 bases remaining between them. Study-wide results and caveats: More expanded clones were found, on average, in CD8+ than in CD4+ T cells. It was also the case that some nonresponders had low normalized T-cell clonal expansion. The study observed clonal expansion of CD4+ and CD8+ blood T cells by week 6 at 0.1 to 3.0 mg/kg.

As to this clone: Its specificity is not known.

V is TRBV5-5 and J is TRBJ1-5, with D possibly TRBD1 on 6 matching bases. Sequences were derived from CD4+ or CD8+ T cells sorted from blood, sampled in a trial of the OX40 agonist ivuxolimab. The receptor was derived from an adult with an advanced solid tumor such as melanoma, head and neck, liver or kidney cancer. CDR3 DNA sequence: TGTGCCAGCAGCTTGACCGCGACAGGATCGGCGCCTTTTCAGCCCCAGCATTTT. Amino acid sequence: CASSLTATGSAPFQPQHF.